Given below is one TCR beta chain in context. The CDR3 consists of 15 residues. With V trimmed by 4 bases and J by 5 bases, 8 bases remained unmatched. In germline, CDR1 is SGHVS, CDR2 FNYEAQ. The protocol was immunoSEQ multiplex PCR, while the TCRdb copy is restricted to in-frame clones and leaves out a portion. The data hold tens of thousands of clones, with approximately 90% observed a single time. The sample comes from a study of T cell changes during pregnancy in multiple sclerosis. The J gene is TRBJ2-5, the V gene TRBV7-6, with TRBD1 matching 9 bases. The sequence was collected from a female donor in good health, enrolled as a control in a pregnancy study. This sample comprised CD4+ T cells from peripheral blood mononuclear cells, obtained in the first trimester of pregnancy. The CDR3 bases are TGTGCCAGCAGCTCCTTCCGGGACAGGGAGGAGACCCAGTACTTC. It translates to CASSSFRDREETQYF.